One and the same sample provided the 23 T cell receptor beta chains below, sequenced in a study of CD8+ T cells in alopecia areata. As the sequencing template, cDNA was produced by extracting RNA and reverse transcribing it. Only in-frame clones appear in the TCRdb table, and some are missing; sequencing was by immunoSEQ multiplex PCR. The repertoire holds some 5,000 clones, around 60% seen once, with roughly an eighth in the top ten. It was from alopecia areata patients that lesional scalp punch biopsies and peripheral blood were collected. The specimen was skin. The receptors originated from a human donor with alopecia areata.

This sequence joins TRBV6-1 and TRBJ1-1; no firm D call. The V gene's germline CDR1 is MNHNS and CDR2 SASEGT. The V end lost 7 bases, the J end lost 1 base, and 4 bases lay between the germline ends. This CDR3 region has 11 residues. The CDR3 sequence is CASTGNTEAFF. CDR3 coding DNA: TGTGCCAGCACCGGGAACACTGAAGCTTTCTTT.

This clone has a handful of counts. CDR3 sequence: CAWSVGGGLAYGYTF. CDR3 nucleotide sequence: TGTGCCTGGAGTGTAGGGGGCGGTTTGGCCTATGGCTACACCTTC. The chain carries TRBV30 and TRBJ1-2, with TRBD1 matching over 7 bases. This CDR3 is 15 amino acids long. J was trimmed by 4 bases and V by 0 bases; bases with no gene match: 8. Germline assignment: CDR1 GTSNPN and CDR2 SVGIG (reference sequence).

This sequence joins TRBV11-3 and TRBJ2-1; 7 nucleotides agree with TRBD1. This CDR3 is 19 amino acids long. Germline V gene data show CDR1 as SGHNT and CDR2 as YENEEA. After removal of 1 base from V and 6 bases from J, the junction contained 18 bases not matched to a gene. The CDR3 DNA reads TGTGCCAGCAGCTTAGTCTTCGGACAGGACAGACTTATTAGCAATGAGCAGTTCTTC. It specifies CASSLVFGQDRLISNEQFF.

The chain has TRBV10-3 and TRBJ1-2; 9 nucleotides match TRBD1. Germline assignment: CDR1 ENHRY and CDR2 SYGVKD. Germline trimming cut 2 bases from V and 7 bases from J; bases unmatched to any gene: 2. The CDR3 spans 13 residues. This CDR3 reads CAISEGQGPGYTF. CDR3 sequence (DNA): TGTGCCATCAGTGAGGGACAGGGGCCTGGCTACACCTTC.

This sequence joins TRBV10-2 and TRBJ2-7, with D unresolved. With 6 bases removed from V and 6 bases from J, the gap between germline ends came to 12 bases. The CDR3 totals 12 residues. The germline CDR1 and CDR2 sequences are WSHSY and SAAADI. CDR3 residues: CASSALGREQYF. DNA of the CDR3: TGCGCCAGCAGCGCCCTAGGCCGCGAGCAGTACTTC.

By its share, this clone is large. The chain combines TRBV7-9 with TRBJ1-4; D might be TRBD1 (5 bases). Per germline, CDR1 SEHNR and CDR2 FQNEAQ (reference sequence). This CDR3 spans 17 amino acids. Trimming shortened V by 7 bases and J by 7 bases, and 25 bases separated the two germline ends. CDR3 amino acids: CASTRSSGTLVGEKLFF. CDR3 in DNA: TGTGCCAGCACCCGATCTTCGGGGACCCTCGTTGGTGAAAAACTGTTTTTT.

The chain joins TRBV19 to TRBJ2-2, with 11 positions matching TRBD1. Germline V lookup: CDR1 LNHDA, CDR2 SQIVND (reference sequence). V shed 4 bases, J shed 4 bases, and the junction held 5 bases outside the gene matches. The CDR3 covers 16 residues. CDR3 residues: CASSNGQGAGTGELFF. Written as DNA, the CDR3 is TGTGCCAGTAGTAACGGACAGGGGGCGGGCACCGGGGAGCTGTTTTTT.

J is TRBJ2-1 and V is TRBV4-1, with 7 nucleotides matching TRBD1. CDR1 and CDR2 (germline): MGHRA, YSYEKL. CDR3 size: 15 residues. Trimming removed 1 base from V and 6 bases from J; junction bases left unmatched: 6. The CDR3: CASSQVDRVGNEQFF. In DNA form, the CDR3 reads TGCGCCAGCAGCCAAGTCGACAGGGTCGGCAATGAGCAGTTCTTC.

This sequence joins TRBV5-1 and TRBJ2-5, with 13 bases matching TRBD2. V was clipped by 0 bases and J by 7 bases; unmatched bases: 6. This CDR3 region has 16 residues. CDR1 is SGHRS and CDR2 is YFSETQ in the germline V gene. CDR3 amino acids: CASSLEGLAGSGTQYF. The CDR3 DNA reads TGCGCCAGCAGCTTGGAGGGACTAGCGGGATCTGGGACCCAGTACTTC.

Comment on this clone: Mismatch with germline at one junction end may stem from a read error. DNA for the CDR3: TGTGCCAGCTCGCCACAGGGAAGAACCGGGGAGCTGTTTTTT. This gives the protein CASSPQGRTGELFF. The chain employs TRBV18 and TRBJ2-2; possible D gene TRBD1, 6 bases. CDR3 length equals 14 residues. The germline gives CDR1 KGHSH, CDR2 LQKENI.

The chain recombines TRBV28 with TRBJ1-1; 8 bases line up with TRBD1. The V gene end was trimmed by 5 bases and the J gene end by 1 base; junction bases not matched to a gene: 6. CDR1 and CDR2 from the germline V gene are MDHEN and SYDVKM. The CDR3 is 15 residues long. The DNA of the CDR3 is TGTGCCAGCAGTCTCACAGGGGGTTCGAACACTGAAGCTTTCTTT. Its protein product is CASSLTGGSNTEAFF.

This clone was observed a few times. This chain joins TRBV28 and TRBJ2-2; D is perhaps TRBD2 (5 bases). Trimming removed 2 bases from V and 8 bases from J, with 9 bases in between. Germline lookup yields CDR1 MDHEN and CDR2 SYDVKM. The CDR3 loop spans 13 amino acids. CDR3 in DNA: TGTGCCAGCAGTTTACGAGGGAAAGGGGAGCTGTTTTTT. Amino acid sequence: CASSLRGKGELFF.

The chain employs TRBV5-4 and TRBJ2-1, with 11 bases that match TRBD2. This CDR3 has 18 amino acids. V lost 0 bases and J lost 7; bases outside the gene matches: 12. Germline values: CDR1 SGHNT, CDR2 YYREEE (reference sequence). CDR3 amino acids: CASSLAGSSGRARNEQFF. As DNA, the CDR3 is TGTGCCAGCAGCTTGGCGGGGAGTAGCGGGAGGGCCCGGAATGAGCAGTTCTTC.

V is TRBV19 and J is TRBJ2-6; 9 bases are a match to TRBD1. The CDR3 runs to 17 residues. J was trimmed by 2 bases and V by 6 bases; bases with no gene match: 8. Germline V lookup: CDR1 LNHDA, CDR2 SQIVND (reference sequence). Here the CDR3 reads CASRTARDRAGANVLTF. DNA of the CDR3: TGTGCCAGTAGGACCGCCCGGGACAGGGCTGGGGCCAACGTCCTGACTTTC.

The chain combines TRBV18 with TRBJ2-7; the D is unclear. Deletions cut 3 bases from V and 1 base from J, with 7 bases between. The CDR3 runs 13 residues. In germline, CDR1 is KGHSH, CDR2 LQKENI. The CDR3 protein is CASSPSGSYEQYF. In DNA, the CDR3 is TGTGCCAGCTCACCCTCAGGTTCCTACGAGCAGTACTTC.

This chain uses TRBV4-1 with TRBJ1-5, with TRBD1 identical over 8 bases. This CDR3 contains 17 residues. Germline lookup yields CDR1 MGHRA and CDR2 YSYEKL. J lost 3 bases, V lost 0 bases, and 7 bases had no gene match. CDR3 sequence (DNA): TGCGCCAGCAGCCAAGATCCAGACAGGGGCGACAATCAGCCCCAGCATTTT. Its protein product is CASSQDPDRGDNQPQHF.

This chain links TRBV6-1 with TRBJ1-2; maybe TRBD1 (6 bases). CDR3 length: 16 amino acids. V shed 2 bases and J shed 4 bases, with 17 bases lying between them. The germline gives CDR1 MNHNS, CDR2 SASEGT. The CDR3 loop is CASSEHRECRTYGYTF. The CDR3 region has the DNA TGTGCCAGCAGTGAACACAGGGAATGTAGAACCTATGGCTACACCTTC.

The chain uses TRBV28 and TRBJ2-1; D remains ambiguous. V lost 3 bases, J lost 7 bases, and 7 bases lay in between. The germline V gene has CDR1 MDHEN and CDR2 SYDVKM. The CDR3 contains 12 residues. The CDR3 is CASSFSRNEQFF. The CDR3 DNA reads as TGTGCCAGCAGTTTTTCTCGGAATGAGCAGTTCTTC.

The chain uses TRBV7-2 and TRBJ2-1, with D perhaps TRBD2 (7 bases). Germline-derived CDR1 and CDR2 are SGHTA and FQGNSA. V lost 3 bases, J lost 4 bases, and 13 bases lay in between. The CDR3 length is 15 residues. The CDR3: CASSLIGGTYNEQFF. Here the CDR3 DNA reads TGTGCCAGCAGCTTGATCGGGGGGACATACAATGAGCAGTTCTTC.

This clone was observed a few times. The chain recombines TRBV7-2 with TRBJ2-4; 10 bases fit TRBD2. Trimming took 1 base from V and 9 from J; bases not matched to a gene: 3. This CDR3 contains 14 residues. The germline V gene encodes CDR1 SGHTA and CDR2 FQGNSA. CDR3 protein: CASSLGLAGPIQYF. The DNA for the CDR3 is TGTGCCAGCAGCTTAGGACTAGCGGGCCCCATTCAGTACTTC.

V is TRBV28 and J is TRBJ2-3; 11 nucleotides match TRBD2. The V and J ends lost 7 bases and 5 bases, in that order; junction bases with no gene match: 5. Germline CDR1 is MDHEN and CDR2 is SYDVKM. The CDR3 totals 14 residues. The CDR3: CASKGLAGIDTQYF. CDR3 DNA: TGTGCCAGCAAAGGACTAGCGGGTATAGATACGCAGTATTTT. Full variable domain (remainder filled in from reference TRBV28 and TRBJ2-3): DVKVTQSSRYLVKRTGEKVFLECVQDMDHENMFWYRQDPGLGLRLIYFSYDVKMKEKGDIPEGYSVSREKKERFSLILESASTNQTSMYLCASKGLAGIDTQYFGPGTRLTVL.

The chain uses TRBV30 and TRBJ2-5; 11 nucleotides match TRBD2. Germline-derived CDR1 and CDR2 are GTSNPN and SVGIG (reference sequence). The CDR3 length is 18 residues. The V segment lost 0 bases and the J segment 2 bases; nucleotides outside the gene matches: 11. CDR3 DNA sequence: TGTGCCTGGAGTGTATTGACGGCTAGCGGGGGGTATCAAGAGACCCAGTACTTC. Translating it yields CAWSVLTASGGYQETQYF.

V gene TRBV27 combines with J gene TRBJ2-3, with TRBD2 as a possible D gene (6 bases). V lost 8 bases and J 7 bases, leaving 19 bases between the germline ends. Germline CDR1 and CDR2: MNHEY and SMNVEV (reference sequence). This CDR3 is 14 amino acids long. CDR3 sequence reads: CASSSSGPFNTQYF. The CDR3 nucleotides read TGTGCCAGCTCTAGTAGCGGACCCTTTAATACGCAGTATTTT.